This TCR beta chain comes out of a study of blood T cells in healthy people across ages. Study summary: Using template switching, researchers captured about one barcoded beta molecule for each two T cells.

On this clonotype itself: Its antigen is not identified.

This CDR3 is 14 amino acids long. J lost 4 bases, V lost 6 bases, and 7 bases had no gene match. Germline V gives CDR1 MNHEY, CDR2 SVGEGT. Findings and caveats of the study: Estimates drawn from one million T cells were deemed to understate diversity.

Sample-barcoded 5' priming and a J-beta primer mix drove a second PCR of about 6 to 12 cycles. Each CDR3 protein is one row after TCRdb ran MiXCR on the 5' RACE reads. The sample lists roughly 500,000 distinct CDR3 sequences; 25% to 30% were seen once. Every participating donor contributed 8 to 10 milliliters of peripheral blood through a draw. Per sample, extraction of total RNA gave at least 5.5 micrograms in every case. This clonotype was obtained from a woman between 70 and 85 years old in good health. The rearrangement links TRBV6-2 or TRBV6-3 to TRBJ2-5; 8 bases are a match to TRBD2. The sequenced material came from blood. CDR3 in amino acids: CASSSGGRRETQYF. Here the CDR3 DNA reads TGTGCCAGCAGCTCGGGGGGGCGACGAGAGACCCAGTACTTC.